The TCR beta chain under discussion was sequenced for a study of cytomegalovirus exposure and HLA in healthy donors. PCR was performed using 60 Vbeta and 13 Jbeta primers. Profiled with immunoSEQ multiplex PCR; TCRdb holds only in-frame clones, not every one. The data contain about 110,000 clones, just under 70% of them singletons. Germline V gene lookup returns CDR1 MNHEY and CDR2 SMNVEV (reference sequence). V lost 5 bases, J lost 10 bases, and 12 bases lay in between. The CDR3 sequence is 12 residues long. The chain is built from TRBV27 and TRBJ1-5; D is undetermined. The sequencing sample was made of PBMCs. This sequence originates from a woman in her 70s in good health and CMV-seropositive. CDR3 residues: CASSRSEGPQHF. The CDR3 bases are TGTGCCAGCAGTCGATCAGAGGGACCCCAGCATTTT.